These 15 T cell receptor beta chains came from one sample sequenced in a study of blood T cell repertoires in COVID-19. Clones were read by immunoSEQ multiplex PCR, and TCRdb kept only the in-frame ones, dropping some. The sample lists 200,000 to 250,000 clones; more than 75% were seen once. Sequencing was performed on peripheral blood. These receptors were obtained from a woman between 25 and 40 years old who had recovered from COVID-19.

The V gene is TRBV12-5, the J gene TRBJ1-6; D gene uncertain. There are 17 residues in the CDR3. V dropped 0 bases and J dropped 6 bases, with 15 bases sitting between them. The V gene's germline CDR1 is LGHNT and CDR2 FRNRAP. The CDR3 bases are TGTGCTAGTGGTTTGGTACTCTCGCTAGATCCTAATTCACCCCTCCACTTT. It yields the protein CASGLVLSLDPNSPLHF. The complete variable domain, with remaining parts taken from reference TRBV12-5 and TRBJ1-6, reads DARVTQTPRHKVTEMGQEVTMRCQPILGHNTVFWYRQTMMQGLELLAYFRNRAPLDDSGMPKDRFSAEMPDATLATLKIQPSEPRDSAVYFCASGLVLSLDPNSPLHFGNGTRLTVT.

The J gene is TRBJ2-3, the V gene TRBV19; 8 bases align to TRBD2. The CDR3 contains 14 residues. J lost 5 bases, V lost 5 bases, and 6 bases had no gene match. The V gene's germline CDR1 is LNHDA and CDR2 SQIVND (reference sequence). The CDR3 DNA reads as TGTGCCAGTAGTGATGGACTAGCTCTAGATACGCAGTATTTT. This sequence encodes CASSDGLALDTQYF.

The chain is built from TRBV5-1 and TRBJ2-4; TRBD2 matches at 10 bases. CDR3 length equals 15 residues. Germline lookup yields CDR1 SGHRS and CDR2 YFSETQ. V trimming: 1 base; J trimming: 6 bases; junction bases outside the gene matches: 4. For the CDR3, the DNA is TGCGCCAGCAGCTTGTCTGCTAGCGGGGGAAACATTCAGTACTTC. It encodes CASSLSASGGNIQYF.

V gene TRBV3-1 (or the pseudogene TRBV3-2) combines with J gene TRBJ1-3, with D uncertain. The V gene lost 0 bases and the J gene lost 2 bases, with 5 bases spanning the gap. Looked up from germline, CDR1 is LGHDT and CDR2 is YNNKEL (reference sequence). The CDR3 covers 14 residues. The CDR3 DNA sequence: TGTGCCAGCAGCCAAGACGGAGCTGGAAACACCATATATTTT. Residues: CASSQDGAGNTIYF.

The chain links TRBV18 to TRBJ1-2; D unresolved. Germline assignment: CDR1 KGHSH and CDR2 LQKENI. The V and J ends lost 3 bases and 1 base respectively, with 9 bases between them. The CDR3 runs 14 residues. CDR3: CASSPPELNYGYTF. In nucleotides, the CDR3 is TGTGCCAGCTCACCCCCCGAGCTTAACTATGGCTACACCTTC.

The gene calls are TRBV18 and TRBJ2-7, with D possibly being TRBD2 (5 bases). CDR1 and CDR2 (germline): KGHSH, LQKENI. The CDR3 length is 15 residues. V dropped 3 bases and J dropped 2 bases, with 14 bases sitting between them. The DNA of the CDR3 is TGTGCCAGCTCACCTGGAGGAAATTCTCCCTACGAGCAGTACTTC. Residues: CASSPGGNSPYEQYF.

The CDR3 here is CAWRTGNYGYTF. The CDR3 coding sequence is TGTGCCTGGAGGACAGGGAACTATGGCTACACCTTC. The J gene is TRBJ1-2, the V gene TRBV30; 7 bases agree with TRBD1. The CDR3 sequence is 12 residues long. V gave up 3 bases and J gave up 2 bases; unmatched junction bases: 0. The germline gives CDR1 GTSNPN, CDR2 SVGIG (reference sequence).

The chain carries TRBV11-2 and TRBJ2-3, with 7 bases aligning to TRBD1. CDR1 SGHAT and CDR2 FQNNGV come from the germline V gene. The junction had 9 bases not matched to a gene; V was cut back by 5 bases and J by 4 bases. The CDR3 sequence is 15 residues long. The CDR3 nucleotides read TGTGCCAGCAGCACCTTCACAGGGGCGGCAGATACGCAGTATTTT. Protein sequence: CASSTFTGAADTQYF.

The chain links TRBV6-5 to TRBJ1-1; D ambiguous. Trimming stripped 6 bases from V and 10 bases from J, with 18 bases between. Germline V gene data show CDR1 as MNHEY and CDR2 as SVGAGI. There are 13 residues in the CDR3. CDR3 loop: CASRWSPASGAFF. The DNA for the CDR3 is TGTGCCAGCAGATGGAGCCCCGCGAGCGGAGCTTTCTTT.

The chain employs TRBV10-2 and TRBJ1-2; no reliable D call. The V end was cut by 3 bases, the J end by 5 bases, with 13 bases between. The CDR3 loop spans 14 amino acids. Germline CDR1 and CDR2: WSHSY and SAAADI. The CDR3: CASSDLIEVYGYTF. In nucleotides, the CDR3 is TGCGCCAGCAGTGATCTCATAGAAGTGTATGGCTACACCTTC.

The chain uses TRBV5-4 and TRBJ2-1; D is perhaps TRBD1 (5 bases). The V gene lost 3 bases and the J gene lost 4 bases, with 14 bases spanning the gap. The CDR3 loop spans 15 amino acids. In germline, CDR1 is SGHNT, CDR2 YYREEE (reference sequence). CDR3 sequence: CASSSPGSKYNEQFF. The CDR3 DNA reads TGTGCCAGCAGCTCGCCAGGGTCGAAGTACAATGAGCAGTTCTTC.

CDR3 loop: CASSVRLAVSTDTQYF. As DNA, the CDR3 is TGTGCCAGCAGCGTCCGACTAGCGGTTAGCACAGATACGCAGTATTTT. The V call is TRBV11-2, the J call TRBJ2-3, with 9 bases identical to TRBD2. The CDR3 extends over 16 amino acids. Looked up from germline, CDR1 is SGHAT and CDR2 is FQNNGV. V shed 5 bases, J shed 0 bases, and the junction held 6 bases outside the gene matches.

The rearrangement joins TRBV24-1 to TRBJ1-2, with 9 bases fitting TRBD1. The germline V gene has CDR1 KGHDR and CDR2 SFDVKD. The V segment lost 4 bases and the J segment 8 bases; nucleotides outside the gene matches: 7. CDR3 length: 14 residues. The CDR3 protein is CATSDGTGLTGYTF. In nucleotides, the CDR3 is TGTGCCACCAGTGACGGGACAGGGCTTACAGGCTACACCTTC.

This clone was recorded many times. Here the CDR3 DNA reads TGTGCCAGCAGCCAAGATGGTCGGGAGTGTAGGGGATTAAGGTACGAGCAGTACTTC. This encodes CASSQDGRECRGLRYEQYF. The V gene is TRBV14, the J gene TRBJ2-7, with D possibly being TRBD2 (6 bases). The CDR3 totals 19 residues. Germline lookup yields CDR1 SGHDN and CDR2 FVKESK. Trimming removed 0 bases at V and 4 bases at J, with 25 bases between.

The J gene is TRBJ2-5, the V gene TRBV7-3; 9 bases map to TRBD1. The CDR3 length is 15 residues. V trimming: 4 bases; J trimming: 5 bases; junction bases outside the gene matches: 8. Germline V gene lookup returns CDR1 SGHTA and CDR2 FQGTGA. The CDR3 loop is CASSSRQGVRETQYF. The CDR3 DNA follows: TGTGCCAGCAGCTCCCGACAGGGGGTAAGGGAGACCCAGTACTTC. The entire variable domain, with the rest obtained from reference TRBV7-3 and TRBJ2-5, is as follows: GAGVSQTPSNKVTEKGKYVELRCDPISGHTALYWYRQSLGQGPEFLIYFQGTGAADDSGLPNDRFFAVRPEGSVSTLKIQRTERGDSAVYLCASSSRQGVRETQYFGPGTRLLVL.